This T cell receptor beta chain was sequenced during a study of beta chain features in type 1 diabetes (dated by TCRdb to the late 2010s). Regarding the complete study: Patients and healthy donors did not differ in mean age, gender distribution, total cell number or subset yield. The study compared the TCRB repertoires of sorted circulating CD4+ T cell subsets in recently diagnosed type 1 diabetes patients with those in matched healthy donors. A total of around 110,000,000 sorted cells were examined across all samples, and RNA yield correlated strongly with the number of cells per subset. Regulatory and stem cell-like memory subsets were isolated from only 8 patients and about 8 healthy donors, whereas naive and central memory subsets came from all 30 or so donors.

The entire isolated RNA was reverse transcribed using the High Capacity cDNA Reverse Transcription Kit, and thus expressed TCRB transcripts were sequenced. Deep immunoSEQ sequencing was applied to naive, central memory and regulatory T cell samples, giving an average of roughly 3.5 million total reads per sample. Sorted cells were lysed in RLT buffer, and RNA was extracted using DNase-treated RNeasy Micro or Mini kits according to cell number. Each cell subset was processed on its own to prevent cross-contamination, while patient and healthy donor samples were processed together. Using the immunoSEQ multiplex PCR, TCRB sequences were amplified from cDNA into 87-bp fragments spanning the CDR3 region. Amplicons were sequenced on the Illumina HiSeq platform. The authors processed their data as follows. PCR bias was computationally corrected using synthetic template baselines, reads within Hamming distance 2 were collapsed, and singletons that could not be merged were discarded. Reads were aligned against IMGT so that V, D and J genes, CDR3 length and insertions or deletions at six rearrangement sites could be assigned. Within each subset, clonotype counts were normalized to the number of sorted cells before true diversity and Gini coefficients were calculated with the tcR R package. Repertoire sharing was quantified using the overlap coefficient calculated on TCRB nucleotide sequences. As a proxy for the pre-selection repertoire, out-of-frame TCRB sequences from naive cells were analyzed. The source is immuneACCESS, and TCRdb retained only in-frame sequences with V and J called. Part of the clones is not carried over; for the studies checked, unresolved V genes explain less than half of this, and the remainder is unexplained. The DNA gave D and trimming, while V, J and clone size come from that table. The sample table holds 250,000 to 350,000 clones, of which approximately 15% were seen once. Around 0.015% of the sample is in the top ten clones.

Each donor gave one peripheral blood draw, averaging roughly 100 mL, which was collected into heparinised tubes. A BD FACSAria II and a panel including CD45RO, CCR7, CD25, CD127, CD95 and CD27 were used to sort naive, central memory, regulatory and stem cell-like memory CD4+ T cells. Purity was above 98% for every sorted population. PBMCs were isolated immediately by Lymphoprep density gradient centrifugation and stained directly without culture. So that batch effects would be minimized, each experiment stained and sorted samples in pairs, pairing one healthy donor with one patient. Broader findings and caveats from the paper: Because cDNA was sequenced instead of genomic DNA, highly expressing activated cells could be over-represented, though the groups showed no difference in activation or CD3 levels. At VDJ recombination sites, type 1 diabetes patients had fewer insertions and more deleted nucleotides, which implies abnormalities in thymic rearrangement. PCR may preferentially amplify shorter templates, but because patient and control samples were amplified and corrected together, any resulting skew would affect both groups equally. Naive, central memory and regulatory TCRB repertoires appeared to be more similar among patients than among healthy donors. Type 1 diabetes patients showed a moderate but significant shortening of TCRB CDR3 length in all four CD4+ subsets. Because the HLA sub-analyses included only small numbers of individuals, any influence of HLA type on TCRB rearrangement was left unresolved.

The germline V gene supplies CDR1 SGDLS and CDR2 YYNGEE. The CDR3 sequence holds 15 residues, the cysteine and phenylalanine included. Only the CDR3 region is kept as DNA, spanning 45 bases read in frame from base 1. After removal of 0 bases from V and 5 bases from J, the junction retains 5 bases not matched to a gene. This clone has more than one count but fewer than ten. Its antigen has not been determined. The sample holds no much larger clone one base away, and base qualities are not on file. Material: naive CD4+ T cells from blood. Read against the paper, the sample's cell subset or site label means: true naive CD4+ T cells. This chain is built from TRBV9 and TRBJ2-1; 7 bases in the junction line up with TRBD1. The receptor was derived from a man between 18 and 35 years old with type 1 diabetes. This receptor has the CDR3 CASSVGGGLDNEQFF. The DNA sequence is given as TGTGCCAGCAGCGTAGGAGGGGGCCTAGACAATGAGCAGTTCTTC.